This T cell receptor (beta chain) was profiled in a study of shared clonotypes between healthy human individuals. Only in-frame clones appear in the TCRdb table, and some are missing; sequencing was by immunoSEQ multiplex PCR. The sample lists about 1.1 million clones, 77% occurring once. This clone has a single count. A much larger clone is a single base away; this may be a read error. The sample has other DNA sequences that encode this CDR3 too. The sequencing input was memory CD4+ T cells from PBMCs. The subset was: CD45RA-negative fraction. This TCR was recovered from a man between 18 and 35 years old in good health. Some clones in this sample may be carry-over from other donors' samples.

The CDR3 loop is CASSLALAGVVQEQYF. DNA of the CDR3: TGCGCCAGCAGCTTGGCGTTGGCGGGAGTAGTACAGGAGCAGTACTTC. This chain joins TRBV5-1 and TRBJ2-7, with TRBD2 matching over 7 bases. Germline lookup yields CDR1 SGHRS and CDR2 YFSETQ. This CDR3 region has 16 residues. Trimming removed 0 bases from V and 7 bases from J; junction bases left unmatched: 13.